The entry below describes one T cell receptor beta chain. This clonotype was seen at least ten times. Its specific antigen is unknown. The sample holds no much larger clone one base away, and base qualities are not on file. Ophthalmopathy patients had moderately to severely active disease, Clinical Activity Score of at least 3, NOSPECS grade of at least 4, and duration under 3 months. The study excluded patients with uncontrolled infections, other autoimmune diseases, pregnancy or lactation. Diagnoses were based on clinical symptoms, serum thyroxine and TRAb, thyroid ultrasound and orbital computed tomography. PBMCs were separated from 8 to 10 ml of fresh peripheral blood using Ficoll-Paque density gradient centrifugation. Total RNA was extracted with Trizol reagent, and quality was checked on an Agilent 2100 Bioanalyzer. Amplification of TCR beta CDR3 regions was carried out from RNA transcripts. The first round of RT-PCR for the TCR CDR3 was performed with the HTBI primer set and the Qiagen OneStep RT-PCR kit. A second multiplex PCR round built the libraries, followed by size selection and purification. The libraries were sequenced on an Illumina HiSeq2000 using paired-end 100 bp reads. The original pipeline was this. SOAPnuke was used to process the raw data, with reads discarded if the reads contained adapters or uncalled bases, had a mean Phred below 15, or lacked an exact constant-primer or identifier match. COPE v1.2.5 was used to merge high-quality paired reads, and clonotypes were defined as unique nucleotide sequences. MiTCR v1.1 was used to align clonotypes to the IMGT TRBV, TRBD and TRBJ reference segments. Analysis was restricted to V-J combinations with a frequency above 0.0001, which covered about 99% of repertoires. A TCS score was defined as the ratio of F50 (clonal expansion) to E x V (chaos), with BLOSUM62-based TCRdist applied between CDR3 peptides within each V-J. Welch's t-statistics and random forest reduced fewer than 600 V-J features to roughly 13, which were used in a naive Bayes classifier (R e1071). Clones were called with MiXCR by TCRdb after fastp trimmed the public reads at Q25, and only in-frame beta chains were retained. Every distinct CDR3 protein forms one entry, paired with its most common genes and DNA. TCRdb's processing, not the authors', yielded these V and J calls. A total of hundreds of thousands of distinct CDR3 sequences appear in this sample, roughly 14% of them only once. Clones ranked in the top ten supply around 13% of the sample.

The CDR3 spans 14 residues, from the cysteine through the phenylalanine. CDR3 DNA is the only sequence kept; it has 42 bases, read in frame from the first base. The germline V gene supplies CDR1 SGHRS and CDR2 YFSETQ. Germline trimming amounts to 4 bases on V and 8 bases on J, with 8 as the count of junction bases outside the gene matches. The sample originates from a study of T cells in Graves' hyperthyroidism and ophthalmopathy (dated by TCRdb to the late 2010s). Study-level background: Peripheral blood was sampled at the time of initial diagnosis, prior to any treatment. TCR V-J signatures able to tell the groups apart were searched for in a discovery cohort of about a hundred patients, of whom more than 40 had Graves' ophthalmopathy and about 60 had stable Graves' hyperthyroidism. Whether ophthalmopathy could be predicted prospectively was tested in an independent validation cohort made up of about 20 hyperthyroidism patients plus 17 patients who later progressed to ophthalmopathy. The 90 to 100 discovery patients were randomly split 7:3 into training and test sets. The study also compared thyroid tissue and blood T-cell repertoires from more than five Graves' hyperthyroidism patients. Following sampling, methimazole starting at 30 mg daily was given to hyperthyroidism patients, and high-dose intravenous methylprednisolone was given to ophthalmopathy patients. According to the paper, TCR Vbeta CDR3 sequencing was carried out on some 140 peripheral blood samples, which came from 40 to 45 ophthalmopathy, approximately 72 hyperthyroidism and approximately 17 progressor patients.

On the study overall, not on this receptor specifically: Ophthalmopathy was separated from stable hyperthyroidism by a 13 V-J signature model, with about 88% sensitivity and approximately 81% specificity obtained in cross-validation and 80%/75% obtained in testing. In validation, the model predicted progression to ophthalmopathy a median of roughly 6.2 months before onset, with 65% to 71% sensitivity and 72.22% specificity. Sample size was not statistically predetermined, and blinding of investigators to group allocation was not performed. Most expanded thyroid clonotypes (frequency above 0.001) were also detected in blood, a finding suggesting that blood repertoires may reflect thyroid immune responses.

Sequencing was carried out using blood. The TCR comes from a woman between 50 and 59 years old with Graves' ophthalmopathy. The chain is encoded by TRBV5-1 joined to TRBJ2-1, and 8 junction bases match TRBD1. The sequence in DNA is TGCGCCAGCAGCATGGGACAGGCTTTCGATGAGCAGTTCTTC. Its translation reads: CASSMGQAFDEQFF.